Below, 28 T cell receptor beta chains from the same sample are listed, as sequenced in a study of blood T cells in healthy people across ages. PCR was performed a second time for about 7 to 12 cycles using a sample-barcoded 5' primer and a J-beta primer mix. TCRdb ran MiXCR on the 5' RACE reads and lists one entry per CDR3 protein. The sample has about 670,000 distinct CDR3 sequences; 40% to 65% are singletons. The sequencing input was blood. These receptors came from a woman of 80 years or more in good health.

The V gene is TRBV6-6, the J gene TRBJ2-3, with 8 nucleotides matching TRBD2. With V trimmed by 2 bases and J by 1 base, 2 bases remained unmatched. Germline CDR1 MNHNY, CDR2 SVGAGI (reference sequence). This CDR3 has 15 amino acids. This CDR3 is CASSYPGGGTDTQYF. CDR3 sequence (DNA): TGTGCCAGCAGTTACCCGGGGGGGGGCACAGATACGCAGTATTTT.

The V gene is TRBV12-3 or TRBV12-4, the J gene TRBJ2-1; D tentatively reads TRBD1 or TRBD2 (5 bases each). V shed 6 bases and J shed 3 bases, with 21 bases lying between them. The CDR3 is 17 amino acids. The CDR3 DNA follows: TGTGCCAGCAGCCACTCGGGACCACCTCCTGACTACAATGAGCAGTTCTTC. Translation: CASSHSGPPPDYNEQFF.

The chain carries TRBV9 and TRBJ2-3, with TRBD2 matching 9 bases. The V and J ends lost 4 bases and 2 bases, in that order; junction bases with no gene match: 11. Germline CDR1 reads SGDLS; CDR2 reads YYNGEE. The CDR3 has 17 residues. The CDR3 sequence is CASSNRNGGGVTDTQYF. DNA of the CDR3: TGTGCCAGCAGCAATAGAAATGGCGGGGGGGTCACAGATACGCAGTATTTT. The whole variable domain, filled in from reference TRBV9 and TRBJ2-3, reads DSGVTQTPKHLITATGQRVTLRCSPRSGDLSVYWYQQSLDQGLQFLIQYYNGEERAKGNILERFSAQQFPDLHSELNLSSLELGDSALYFCASSNRNGGGVTDTQYFGPGTRLTVL.

The V call is TRBV5-1, the J call TRBJ2-1; D is ambiguous. V was trimmed by 2 bases and J by 6 bases, leaving 12 bases between them. This CDR3 has 14 amino acids. Germline CDR1 and CDR2: SGHRS and YFSETQ. CDR3 loop: CASSLGNRANEQFF. The CDR3 bases are TGCGCCAGCAGCTTAGGGAACAGAGCCAATGAGCAGTTCTTC.

This clonotype was detected only a few times. The J gene is TRBJ2-2, the V gene TRBV19; 8 bases are a match to TRBD2. Germline loops: CDR1 LNHDA, CDR2 SQIVND (reference sequence). The trim removed 3 bases at V and 6 bases at J, leaving 9 bases unmatched. The CDR3 is 16 amino acids. The DNA for the CDR3 is TGTGCCAGTAGTATCCTTCCCAGCGGGAGACCCGGGGAGCTGTTTTTT. Translation: CASSILPSGRPGELFF.

This clonotype was counted many times. J is TRBJ2-7 and V is TRBV21-1; the table's D call TRBD2 went unverified against the DNA. TRBV21-1 is a recognized pseudogene. This CDR3 spans 18 amino acids. The CDR3 protein is CASSQENAVRASSYEQYF. The DNA for the CDR3 is TGTGCCAGCAGCCAGGAAAATGCCGTTAGGGCCAGCTCCTACGAGCAGTACTTC.

The J gene is TRBJ2-6, the V gene TRBV12-3 or TRBV12-4, with D perhaps being TRBD1 or TRBD2 (5 bases each). The CDR3 contains 17 residues. Trimming removed 6 bases from V and 2 bases from J, with 17 bases in between. The CDR3, as DNA: TGTGCCAGCAGGTCGACCCAGTGGGGACCTGGGGCCAACGTCCTGACTTTC. Its protein is CASRSTQWGPGANVLTF.

This clonotype has a handful of counts. V usage is TRBV20-1 and J usage is TRBJ2-2; 13 bases align to TRBD2. Germline lookup yields CDR1 DFQATT and CDR2 SNEGSKA (reference sequence). The CDR3 has 16 amino acids. With 3 bases clipped from V and 4 bases from J, the junction kept 5 bases outside the gene matches. CDR3 bases: TGCAGTGCTAGGCCGGGACTAGCGGGAACCACCGGGGAGCTGTTTTTT. This encodes CSARPGLAGTTGELFF.

The rearrangement links TRBV7-2 to TRBJ1-5; tentatively, D is TRBD1 (5 bases). The germline gives CDR1 SGHTA, CDR2 FQGNSA. The CDR3 extends over 13 amino acids. The ends were cut back, 5 bases at V and 5 bases at J, with 10 bases in the middle. CDR3 nucleotides: TGTGCCAGCAGCGACAGTCTTTATCAGCCCCAGCATTTT. It yields the protein CASSDSLYQPQHF.

This clonotype was found once. The chain couples TRBV12-3 or TRBV12-4 to TRBJ1-6; TRBD1 matches 9 bases. CDR3 length: 15 residues. V dropped 7 bases and J dropped 10; count of bases not matched to a gene: 11. The CDR3, as DNA: TGTGCCAGCACCCTAGGGGGACAGGGAAGGTCACCCCTCCACTTT. Translating gives CASTLGGQGRSPLHF.

This clonotype showed up just a few times. The chain has TRBV7-8 and TRBJ1-1, with D possibly matching TRBD1 (5 bases). The CDR3 totals 13 residues. Per the germline V gene, CDR1 is SGHVS and CDR2 is FQNEAQ. Trimming removed 10 bases at V and 1 base at J, with 13 bases between. The CDR3 bases are TGTGCCACCGGGGGGAGAAGGAACACTGAAGCTTTCTTT. This encodes CATGGRRNTEAFF.

The chain couples TRBV7-3 to TRBJ1-4; TRBD1 agrees at 7 bases. This CDR3 is built from 17 residues. Germline-derived CDR1 and CDR2 are SGHTA and FQGTGA. V shed 2 bases and J 0 bases; nucleotides not matched to a gene: 6. DNA for the CDR3: TGTGCCAGCAGCTTAGAACAGGGGAAATCAACTAATGAAAAACTGTTTTTT. It is translated as CASSLEQGKSTNEKLFF.

The genes are TRBV7-3 and TRBJ2-2; D gene ambiguous. This CDR3 spans 13 amino acids. Trimming removed 3 bases at V and 6 bases at J, with 8 bases between. From germline, CDR1 is SGHTA and CDR2 FQGTGA. Written as DNA, the CDR3 is TGTGCCAGCAGCTTCCAGATCGCCGGGGAGCTGTTTTTT. This translates into CASSFQIAGELFF. Using reference TRBV7-3 and TRBJ2-2 for the parts outside the CDR3, the full variable domain is GAGVSQTPSNKVTEKGKYVELRCDPISGHTALYWYRQSLGQGPEFLIYFQGTGAADDSGLPNDRFFAVRPEGSVSTLKIQRTERGDSAVYLCASSFQIAGELFFGEGSRLTVL.

The chain joins TRBV5-1 to TRBJ2-5; TRBD1 or TRBD2 may be the D gene (6 bases each). Germline V lookup: CDR1 SGHRS, CDR2 YFSETQ. V gave up 4 bases and J gave up 2 bases, with 18 bases separating them. The CDR3 has 16 amino acids. CDR3 sequence: CASSRSMGAGQETQYF. In DNA, the CDR3 is TGCGCCAGCAGCAGGTCTATGGGGGCGGGGCAAGAGACCCAGTACTTC.

As regards this clonotype: This may stem from a read error, because a much larger clone lies one nucleotide away. V gene TRBV2 combines with J gene TRBJ1-2, with D perhaps matching TRBD1 (5 bases). CDR3 length: 13 amino acids. CDR1 SNHLY and CDR2 FYNNEI come from the germline V gene. CDR3 residues: CASSAGRDYGYIF. CDR3 coding DNA: TGTGCCAGCAGTGCGGGCAGGGACTATGGCTACATCTTC.

V gene TRBV10-3 combines with J gene TRBJ2-1, with D unresolved. Germline CDR1 is ENHRY and CDR2 is SYGVKD. V was trimmed by 0 bases and J by 9 bases, leaving 9 bases between them. The CDR3 is 13 amino acids. CDR3 sequence: CAISESTSLEQFF. CDR3 DNA: TGTGCCATCAGTGAGTCGACTTCACTTGAGCAGTTCTTC.

On this clonotype itself: A read error may explain this, as a much larger clone is one base away. V usage is TRBV28 and J usage is TRBJ2-3; D unclear. This CDR3 contains 16 residues. Per germline, CDR1 MDHEN and CDR2 SYDVKM. The DNA for the CDR3 is TGTGCCGGCAGTCCCTCATACCGGATCCCCACAGATACGCAGTATTTT. It is translated as CAGSPSYRIPTDTQYF. Variable domain in full (rest from reference TRBV28 and TRBJ2-3): DVKVTQSSRYLVKRTGEKVFLECVQDMDHENMFWYRQDPGLGLRLIYFSYDVKMKEKGDIPEGYSVSREKKERFSLILESASTNQTSMYLCAGSPSYRIPTDTQYFGPGTRLTVL.

The V gene is TRBV7-7, the J gene TRBJ2-1, with D possibly being TRBD2 (6 bases). Germline lookup yields CDR1 SSHAT and CDR2 FNYEAQ (reference sequence). This CDR3 comprises 17 residues. Trimming took 5 bases from V and 12 from J, leaving 29 bases between them. CDR3 nucleotides: TGTGCCAGCAGCCTAAGACCCGAGCGGGTTACGTTTAGGGCGCAGTTCTTC. As protein: CASSLRPERVTFRAQFF.

This clonotype was observed a few times. The chain employs TRBV28 and TRBJ2-7, with a tentative D call TRBD1 (6 bases). Germline V gene data show CDR1 as MDHEN and CDR2 as SYDVKM. This CDR3 has 14 amino acids. V was clipped by 6 bases and J by 1 base, with 13 bases between them. The CDR3 DNA reads TGTGCCAGCAGCCCAGGGGAGTTATCCTACGAGCAGTACTTC. It codes for CASSPGELSYEQYF.

V and J are TRBV29-1 and TRBJ2-4; 10 positions match TRBD1. The DNA end favors TRBJ2-7, so the J call may be wrong. The CDR3 runs 17 residues. Germline CDR1 and CDR2: SQVTM and ANQGSEA. The CDR3 region has the DNA TGCAACGTATCGGGACAGGGGCTGATCGGGACCCGACACGAGCAGTACTTC. Amino acid sequence: CNVSGQGLIGTRHEQYF.

For this clonotype: A read error may explain this, as a much larger clone is one base away. CDR3 coding DNA: TGTGCCAGCAGTGATGGTATTAAAGGGGTCGGGAATGAGCAGTACTTC. Encoded protein: CASSDGIKGVGNEQYF. J is TRBJ2-5 and V is TRBV2; D may match TRBD1 or TRBD2 (5 bases each). Germline V gene data show CDR1 as SNHLY and CDR2 as FYNNEI. Trimming left V 3 bases short and J 11 bases short, with 25 bases between. The CDR3 has 16 amino acids. The whole variable domain, remainder taken from reference TRBV2 and TRBJ2-5, is EPEVTQTPSHQVTQMGQEVILRCVPISNHLYFYWYRQILGQKVEFLVSFYNNEISEKSEIFDDQFSVERPDGSNFTLKIRSTKLEDSAMYFCASSDGIKGVGNEQYFGPGTRLLVL.

The rearrangement joins TRBV27 to TRBJ1-2, with a tentative D call TRBD1 (5 bases). The V and J ends lost 4 bases and 4 bases respectively, with 16 bases between them. From germline, CDR1 is MNHEY and CDR2 SMNVEV (reference sequence). The length of the CDR3 is 15 residues. The CDR3 DNA reads TGTGCCAGCAGTTCCCCCCGGCGAGGGACCTATGGCTACACCTTC. It encodes CASSSPRRGTYGYTF.

V is TRBV7-2 and J is TRBJ1-1, with 9 bases aligning to TRBD1. V shed 4 bases and J 11 bases; nucleotides not matched to a gene: 8. In germline, CDR1 is SGHTA, CDR2 FQGNSA. This CDR3 has 13 residues. As DNA, the CDR3 is TGTGCCAGCAGCTCGGGACAGGGTTTAGCTGCTTTCTTT. Its translation: CASSSGQGLAAFF.

This clonotype has at least ten counts. The chain links TRBV10-3 to TRBJ2-7; possible D gene TRBD1, 6 bases. V was cut by 2 bases and J by 5 bases, with 13 bases left in between. The CDR3 is made up of 14 amino acids. Germline V gene lookup returns CDR1 ENHRY and CDR2 SYGVKD. The chain's CDR3 is CAISESLTGNEQYF. For the CDR3, the DNA is TGTGCCATCAGTGAGAGTCTCACAGGGAACGAGCAGTACTTC.

Only one count was recorded for this clonotype. A much larger clone lies one base from this, so it may be a read error. The chain carries TRBV28 and TRBJ1-2, with 8 bases aligning to TRBD1. Germline V gene lookup returns CDR1 MDHEN and CDR2 SYDVKM. CDR3 length equals 12 residues. V lost 8 bases to trimming and J lost 7 bases; unmatched junction nucleotides: 6. The CDR3: CASGAGGGGYTF. DNA of the CDR3: TGTGCCAGCGGCGCAGGGGGCGGTGGCTACACCTTC.

Many counts were recorded for this clonotype. The chain joins TRBV20-1 to TRBJ1-1; TRBD1 might be the D (5 bases). This CDR3 is 14 amino acids long. The germline V gene has CDR1 DFQATT and CDR2 SNEGSKA (reference sequence). Trimming took 5 bases from V and 1 from J, leaving 14 bases between them. CDR3 in amino acids: CSAVPGLRNTEAFF. The DNA of the CDR3 is TGCAGTGCTGTCCCGGGACTGAGGAACACTGAAGCTTTCTTT.

As for this clonotype: The junction shows a germline mismatch at one end, possibly a read error. The chain couples TRBV20-1 to TRBJ1-1, with D hard to call. CDR3 length: 13 residues. From germline, CDR1 is DFQATT and CDR2 SNEGSKA (reference sequence). CDR3 amino acids: CSASPDGNTEVFF. Here the CDR3 DNA reads TGCAGTGCTTCCCCGGACGGGAACACTGAAGTTTTCTTT.

This chain links TRBV20-1 with TRBJ2-5; D is possibly TRBD2 (5 bases). Deletions cut 3 bases from V and 1 base from J, with 6 bases between. This CDR3 has 12 amino acids. Looked up from germline, CDR1 is DFQATT and CDR2 is SNEGSKA (reference sequence). The CDR3 coding sequence is TGCAGTGCTAGCCGGGGCCAAGAGACCCAGTACTTC. It yields the protein CSASRGQETQYF.